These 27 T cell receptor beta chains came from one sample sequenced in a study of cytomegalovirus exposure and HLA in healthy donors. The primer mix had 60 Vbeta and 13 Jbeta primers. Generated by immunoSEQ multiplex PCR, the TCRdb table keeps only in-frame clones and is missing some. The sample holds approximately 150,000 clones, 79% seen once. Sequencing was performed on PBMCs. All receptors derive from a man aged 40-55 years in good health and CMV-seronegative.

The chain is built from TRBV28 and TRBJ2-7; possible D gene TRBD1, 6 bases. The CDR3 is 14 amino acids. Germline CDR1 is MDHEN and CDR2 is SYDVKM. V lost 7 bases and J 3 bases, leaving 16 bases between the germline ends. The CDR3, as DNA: TGTGCCAGCAACCTTTCGGGACATAACTACGAGCAGTACTTC. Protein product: CASNLSGHNYEQYF.

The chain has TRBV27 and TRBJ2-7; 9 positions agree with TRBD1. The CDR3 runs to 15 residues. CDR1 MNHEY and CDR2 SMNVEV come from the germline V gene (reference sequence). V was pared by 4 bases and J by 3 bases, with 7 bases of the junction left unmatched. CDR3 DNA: TGTGCCAGCAGTTCACCCGGGACAGGGTACTACGAGCAGTACTTC. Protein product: CASSSPGTGYYEQYF.

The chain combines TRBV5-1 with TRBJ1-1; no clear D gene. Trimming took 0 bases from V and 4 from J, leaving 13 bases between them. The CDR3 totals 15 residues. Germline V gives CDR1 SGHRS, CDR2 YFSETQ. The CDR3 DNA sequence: TGCGCCAGCAGCTTGGCGGCCCGGGAGGGCACTGAAGCTTTCTTT. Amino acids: CASSLAAREGTEAFF.

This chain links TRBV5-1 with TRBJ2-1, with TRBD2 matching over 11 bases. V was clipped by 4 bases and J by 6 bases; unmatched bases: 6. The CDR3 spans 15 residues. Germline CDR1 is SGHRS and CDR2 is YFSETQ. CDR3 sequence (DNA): TGCGCCAGCAGCACCCCGGGACTAGCGGCCAATGAGCAGTTCTTC. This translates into CASSTPGLAANEQFF.

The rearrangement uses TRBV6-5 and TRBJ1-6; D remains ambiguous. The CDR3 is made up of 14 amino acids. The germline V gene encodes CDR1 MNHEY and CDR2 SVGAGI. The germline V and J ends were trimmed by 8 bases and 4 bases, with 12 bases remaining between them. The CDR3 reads CASRGGTYNSPLHF. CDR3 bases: TGTGCCAGCCGCGGAGGAACTTATAATTCACCCCTCCACTTT.

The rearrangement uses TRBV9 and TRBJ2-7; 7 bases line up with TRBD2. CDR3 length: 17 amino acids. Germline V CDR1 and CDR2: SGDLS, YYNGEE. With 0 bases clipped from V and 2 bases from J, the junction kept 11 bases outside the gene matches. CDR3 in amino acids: CASSVAIGPAGPYEQYF. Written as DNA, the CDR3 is TGTGCCAGCAGCGTAGCTATCGGCCCAGCGGGGCCCTACGAGCAGTACTTC.

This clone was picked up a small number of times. DNA for the CDR3: TGTGCCTGGAGTGTGCGGGAGAGGTTAGATACGCAGTATTTT. This sequence encodes CAWSVRERLDTQYF. The chain uses TRBV30 and TRBJ2-3; 7 positions agree with TRBD2. V gave up 0 bases and J gave up 5 bases; unmatched junction bases: 5. The CDR3 contains 14 residues. The V gene's germline CDR1 is GTSNPN and CDR2 SVGIG (reference sequence).

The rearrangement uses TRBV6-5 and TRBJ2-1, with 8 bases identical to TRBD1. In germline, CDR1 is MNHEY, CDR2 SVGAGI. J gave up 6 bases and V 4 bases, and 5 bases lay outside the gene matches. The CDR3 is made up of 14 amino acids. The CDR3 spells CASSSQTGVNEQFF. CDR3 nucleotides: TGTGCCAGCAGTTCCCAGACAGGGGTCAATGAGCAGTTCTTC.

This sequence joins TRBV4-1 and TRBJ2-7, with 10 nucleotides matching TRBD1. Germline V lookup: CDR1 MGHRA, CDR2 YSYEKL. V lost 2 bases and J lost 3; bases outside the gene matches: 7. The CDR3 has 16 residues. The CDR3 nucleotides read TGCGCCAGCAGCCAAAATCCGGGACAGGGGTTCTACGAGCAGTACTTC. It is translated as CASSQNPGQGFYEQYF.

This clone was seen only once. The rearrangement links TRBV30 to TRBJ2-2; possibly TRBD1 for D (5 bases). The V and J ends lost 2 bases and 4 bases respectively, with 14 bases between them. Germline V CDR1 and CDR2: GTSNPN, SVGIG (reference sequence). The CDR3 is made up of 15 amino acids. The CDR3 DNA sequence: TGTGCCTGGAGTTTCGGCAGGGTGGTCACCGGGGAGCTGTTTTTT. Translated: CAWSFGRVVTGELFF.

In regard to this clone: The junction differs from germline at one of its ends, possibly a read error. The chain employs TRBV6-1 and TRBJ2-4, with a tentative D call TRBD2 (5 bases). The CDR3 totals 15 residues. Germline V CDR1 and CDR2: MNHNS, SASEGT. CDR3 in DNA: TGTGCCAGCAGTGAAGCGGAGGCGGCCAAAAACAGTCAGTACTTC. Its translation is CASSEAEAAKNSQYF.

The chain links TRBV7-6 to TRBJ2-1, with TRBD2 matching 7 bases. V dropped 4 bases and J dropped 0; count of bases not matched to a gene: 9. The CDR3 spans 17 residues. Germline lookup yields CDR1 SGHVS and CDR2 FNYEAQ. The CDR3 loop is CASSSWLGGSSYNEQFF. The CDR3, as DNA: TGTGCCAGCAGCTCCTGGCTTGGCGGGAGCTCCTACAATGAGCAGTTCTTC. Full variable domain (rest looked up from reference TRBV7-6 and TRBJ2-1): GAGVSQSPRYKVTKRGQDVALRCDPISGHVSLYWYRQALGQGPEFLTYFNYEAQQDKSGLPNDRFSAERPEGSISTLTIQRTEQRDSAMYRCASSSWLGGSSYNEQFFGPGTRLTVL.

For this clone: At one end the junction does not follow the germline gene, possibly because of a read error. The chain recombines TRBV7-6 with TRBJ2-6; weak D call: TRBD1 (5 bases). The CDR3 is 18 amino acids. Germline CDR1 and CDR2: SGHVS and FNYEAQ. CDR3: CASSLALQTHSGANGLTF. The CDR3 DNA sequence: TGTGCCAGCAGCTTAGCTCTGCAAACCCACTCTGGGGCCAACGGCCTGACTTTC.

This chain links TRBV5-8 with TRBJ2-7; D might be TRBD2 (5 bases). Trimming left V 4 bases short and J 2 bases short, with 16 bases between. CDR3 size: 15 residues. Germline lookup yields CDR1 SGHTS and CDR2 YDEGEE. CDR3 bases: TGTGCCAGCAGCCCGGAGAGGACTGAGGCCTACGAGCAGTACTTC. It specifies CASSPERTEAYEQYF.

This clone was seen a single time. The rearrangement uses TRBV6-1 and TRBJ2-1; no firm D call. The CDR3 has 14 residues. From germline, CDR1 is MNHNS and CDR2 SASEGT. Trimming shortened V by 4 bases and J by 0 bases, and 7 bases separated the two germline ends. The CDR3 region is CASSVLASYNEQFF. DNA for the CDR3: TGTGCCAGCAGTGTTCTGGCCTCCTACAATGAGCAGTTCTTC.

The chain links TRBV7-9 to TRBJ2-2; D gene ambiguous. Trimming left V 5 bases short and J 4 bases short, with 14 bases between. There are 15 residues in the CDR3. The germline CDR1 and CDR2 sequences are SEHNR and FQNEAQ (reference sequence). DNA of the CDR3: TGTGCCAGCAGCGATGTGGCACACCCCACCGGGGAGCTGTTTTTT. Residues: CASSDVAHPTGELFF.

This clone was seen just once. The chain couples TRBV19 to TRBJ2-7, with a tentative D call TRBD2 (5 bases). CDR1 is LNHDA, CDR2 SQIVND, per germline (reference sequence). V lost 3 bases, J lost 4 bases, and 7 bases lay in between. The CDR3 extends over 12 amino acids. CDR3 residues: CASSMTGYEQYF. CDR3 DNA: TGTGCCAGTAGTATGACGGGATACGAGCAGTACTTC.

The CDR3 spells CASSSGTSGRPDTQYF. The CDR3 DNA reads as TGTGCCAGCAGCTCCGGGACTAGCGGGAGACCAGATACGCAGTATTTT. The V call is TRBV5-6, the J call TRBJ2-3; 14 nucleotides match TRBD2. V lost 3 bases and J lost 4; bases outside the gene matches: 4. This CDR3 has 16 residues. Germline loops: CDR1 SGHDT, CDR2 YYEEEE. Looking up the rest from reference TRBV5-6 and TRBJ2-3 gives the full variable domain: DAGVTQSPTHLIKTRGQQVTLRCSPKSGHDTVSWYQQALGQGPQFIFQYYEEEERQRGNFPDRFSGHQFPNYSSELNVNALLLGDSALYLCASSSGTSGRPDTQYFGPGTRLTVL.

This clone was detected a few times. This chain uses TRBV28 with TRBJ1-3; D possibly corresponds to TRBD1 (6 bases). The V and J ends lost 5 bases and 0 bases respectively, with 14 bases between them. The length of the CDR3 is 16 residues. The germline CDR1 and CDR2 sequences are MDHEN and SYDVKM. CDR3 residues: CASSPWTVSSGNTIYF. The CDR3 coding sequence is TGTGCCAGCAGTCCCTGGACAGTCTCCTCTGGAAACACCATATATTTT.

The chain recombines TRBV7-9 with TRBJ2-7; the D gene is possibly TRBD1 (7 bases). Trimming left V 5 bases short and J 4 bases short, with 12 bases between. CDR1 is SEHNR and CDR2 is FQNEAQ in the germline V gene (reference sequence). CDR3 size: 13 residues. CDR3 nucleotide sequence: TGTGCCAGCAGCGACAGGGACTCTTACGAGCAGTACTTC. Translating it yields CASSDRDSYEQYF.

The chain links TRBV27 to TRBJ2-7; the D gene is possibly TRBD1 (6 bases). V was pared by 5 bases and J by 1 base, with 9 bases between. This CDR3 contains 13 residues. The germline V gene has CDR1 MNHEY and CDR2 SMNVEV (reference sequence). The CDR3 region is CASSPTGSYEQYF. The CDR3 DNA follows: TGTGCCAGCAGTCCTACAGGGTCCTACGAGCAGTACTTC.

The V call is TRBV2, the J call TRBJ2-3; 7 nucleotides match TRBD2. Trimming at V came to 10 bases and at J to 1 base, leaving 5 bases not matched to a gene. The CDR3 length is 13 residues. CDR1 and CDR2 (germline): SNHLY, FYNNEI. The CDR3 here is CATRLAGTDTQYF. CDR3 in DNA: TGTGCCACCCGACTAGCCGGCACAGATACGCAGTATTTT.

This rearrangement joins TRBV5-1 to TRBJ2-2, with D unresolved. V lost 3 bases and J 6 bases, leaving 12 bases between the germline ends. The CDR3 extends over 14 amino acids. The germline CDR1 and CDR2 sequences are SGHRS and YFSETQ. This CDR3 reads CASSSNTVPGELFF. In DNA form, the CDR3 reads TGCGCCAGCAGCTCGAATACGGTCCCCGGGGAGCTGTTTTTT.

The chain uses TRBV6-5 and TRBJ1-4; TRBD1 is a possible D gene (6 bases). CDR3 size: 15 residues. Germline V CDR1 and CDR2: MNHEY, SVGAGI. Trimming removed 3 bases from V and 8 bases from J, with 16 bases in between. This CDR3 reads CASSYSSRGREKLFF. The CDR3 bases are TGTGCCAGCAGTTATAGTAGCAGGGGCCGGGAAAAACTGTTTTTT.

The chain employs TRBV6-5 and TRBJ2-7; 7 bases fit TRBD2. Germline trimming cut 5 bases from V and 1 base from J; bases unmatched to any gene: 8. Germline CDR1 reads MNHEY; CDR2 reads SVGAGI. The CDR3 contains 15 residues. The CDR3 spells CASSPEAGKSYEQYF. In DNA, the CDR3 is TGTGCCAGCAGTCCGGAAGCGGGGAAGTCCTACGAGCAGTACTTC.

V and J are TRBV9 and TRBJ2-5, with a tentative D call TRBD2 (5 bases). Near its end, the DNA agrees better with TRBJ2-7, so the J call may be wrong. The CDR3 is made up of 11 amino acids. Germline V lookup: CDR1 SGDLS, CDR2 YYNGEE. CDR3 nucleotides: TGTGCCAGCAGCGCTGGAGGCGAGCAGTACTTC. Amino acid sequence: CASSAGGEQYF.

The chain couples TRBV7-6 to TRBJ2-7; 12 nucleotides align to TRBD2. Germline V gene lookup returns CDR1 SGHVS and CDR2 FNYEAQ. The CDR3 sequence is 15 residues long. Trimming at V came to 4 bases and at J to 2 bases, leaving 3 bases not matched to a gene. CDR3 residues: CASSSTSGSPYEQYF. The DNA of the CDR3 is TGTGCCAGCAGCTCGACTAGCGGGAGTCCCTACGAGCAGTACTTC.